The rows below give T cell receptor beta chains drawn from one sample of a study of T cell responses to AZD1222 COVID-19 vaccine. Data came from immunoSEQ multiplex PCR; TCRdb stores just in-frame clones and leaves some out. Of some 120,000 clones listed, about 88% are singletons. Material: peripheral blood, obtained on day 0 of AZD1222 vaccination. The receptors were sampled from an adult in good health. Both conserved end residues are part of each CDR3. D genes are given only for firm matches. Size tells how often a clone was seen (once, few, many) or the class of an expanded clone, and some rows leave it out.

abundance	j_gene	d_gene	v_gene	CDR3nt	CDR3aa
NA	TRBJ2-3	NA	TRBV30	TGTGCCTGGAGTGTACTAGGTACCCCCGCAGATACGCAGTATTTT	CAWSVLGTPADTQYF
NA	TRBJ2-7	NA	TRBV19	TGTGCCAGTAGTCCTACACGGAGCTCCTACGAGCAGTACTTC	CASSPTRSSYEQYF
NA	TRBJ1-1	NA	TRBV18	TGTGCCAGCTCACCGGGAGCCCGGGAGGCTTTCTTT	CASSPGAREAFF
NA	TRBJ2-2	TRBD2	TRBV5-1	TGCGCCAGCAGCTTGGTATTAGCGGGGGCCCTTTCATCGAACACCGGGGAGCTGTTTTTT	CASSLVLAGALSSNTGELFF
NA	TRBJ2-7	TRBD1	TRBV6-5	TGTGCCAGCCAACAGGGGGGCTCGTACGAGCAGTACTTC	CASQQGGSYEQYF
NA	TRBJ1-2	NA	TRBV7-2	TGTGCCAGCAGCTTACGTATTATGGAAGGCTACACCTTC	CASSLRIMEGYTF
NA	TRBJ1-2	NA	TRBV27	TGTGCCAGCAGTTTATATGAGGGCCTTAACTATGGCTACACCTTC	CASSLYEGLNYGYTF
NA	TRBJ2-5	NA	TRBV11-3	TGTGCCAGCAGCCCAGACAGGCTCCAAGAGACCCAGTACTTC	CASSPDRLQETQYF
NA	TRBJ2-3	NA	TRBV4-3	TGCGCCAGCAGCCAAAAGTTTAGCGGCACAGATACGCAGTATTTT	CASSQKFSGTDTQYF
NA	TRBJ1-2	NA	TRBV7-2	TGTGCCAGCAGCTGGTCCGGGGGCCAGGGGAGTGGTGGCTACACCTTC	CASSWSGGQGSGGYTF
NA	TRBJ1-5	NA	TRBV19	TGTGCCAGTAGTTCTCCCCGGGCAGGGAATAGCAATCAGCCCCAGCATTTT	CASSSPRAGNSNQPQHF
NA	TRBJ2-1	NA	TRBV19	TGTGCCAGTAGTACCCGGGACTTAAGCTCCTACAATGAGCAGTTCTTC	CASSTRDLSSYNEQFF
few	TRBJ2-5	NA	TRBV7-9	TGTGCCAGCAGCTTTTGGGGCCGGGAGACCCAGTACTTC	CASSFWGRETQYF
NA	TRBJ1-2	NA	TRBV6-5	TGTGCCAGCAGTCCCCGGGACACTTTCTATGGCTACACCTTC	CASSPRDTFYGYTF
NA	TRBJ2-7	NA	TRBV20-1	TGCAGTGCTAGTAGGCAGGGTAGGTACGAGCAGTACTTC	CSASRQGRYEQYF
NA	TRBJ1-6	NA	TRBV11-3	TGTGCCAGCAGCCGGAGCGGCTATAATTCACCCCTCCACTTT	CASSRSGYNSPLHF
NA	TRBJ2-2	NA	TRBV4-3	TGCGCCAGCAGCCAAGTAGGGGCGGGTAACACCGGGGAGCTGTTTTTT	CASSQVGAGNTGELFF
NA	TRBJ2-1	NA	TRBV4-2	TGTGCCAGCAGCCAAGATCACGTGGAGGCCTACAATGAGCAGTTCTTC	CASSQDHVEAYNEQFF
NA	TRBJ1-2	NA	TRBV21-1	TGTGCCAGCCGGACGAGGGCAGGGTTATTCAACACCTTC	CASRTRAGLFNTF
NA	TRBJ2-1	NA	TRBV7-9	TGTGCCAGCAGCCCCAGCCACAATGAGCAGTTCTTC	CASSPSHNEQFF
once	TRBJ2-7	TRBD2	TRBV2	TGTGCCAGCTCGACTAGCGGGAGGGCGGACGAGCAGTACTTC	CASSTSGRADEQYF
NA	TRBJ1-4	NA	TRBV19	TGTGCCGTTGGGGGGAGAAAACTGTTTTTT	CAVGGRKLFF
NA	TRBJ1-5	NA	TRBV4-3	TGCGCCAGCAGCCAAGGAGTCTATAGCAATCAGCCCCAGCATTTT	CASSQGVYSNQPQHF
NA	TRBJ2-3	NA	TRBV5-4	TGTGCCACAAGTGGGGCAGATACGCAGTATTTT	CATSGADTQYF
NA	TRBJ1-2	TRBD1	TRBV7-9	TGTGCCAGCAGCTCCGAGGCCAGGGGGTATGGCTACACCTTC	CASSSEARGYGYTF
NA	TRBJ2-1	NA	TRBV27	TGTGCCAGCAGTGATGGACTAAAATCCTACAATGAGCAGTTCTTC	CASSDGLKSYNEQFF
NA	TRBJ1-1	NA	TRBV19	TGTGCCAGTAGTACGCCACGGGGGGGATTAAGGAACACTGAAGCTTTCTTT	CASSTPRGGLRNTEAFF
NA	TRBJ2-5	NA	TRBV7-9	TGTGCCAGCAGAGCTTACCCGGAGACCCAGTACTTC	CASRAYPETQYF
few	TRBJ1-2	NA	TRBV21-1	TGTGCCAGCCCTGTGTACGCCGTCTCCTATGGCTACACCTTC	CASPVYAVSYGYTF
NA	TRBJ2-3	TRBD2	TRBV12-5	TGTGCTAGTGGACACCGACTAGCGGGAGGTATCCCAGATACGCAGTATTTT	CASGHRLAGGIPDTQYF
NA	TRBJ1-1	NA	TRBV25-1	TGTGCCAGCAGTGAAGGCCCAGGGAGCACTGAAGCTTTCTTT	CASSEGPGSTEAFF
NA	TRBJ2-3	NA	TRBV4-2	TGTGCCAGCAGCCAAGAGGGGGGACTTTACACAGATACGCAGTATTTT	CASSQEGGLYTDTQYF
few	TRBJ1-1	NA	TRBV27	TGTGCCAGCAGTTGGCTCAGTCCCGTGAACACTGAAGCTTTCTTT	CASSWLSPVNTEAFF
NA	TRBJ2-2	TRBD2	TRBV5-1	TGCGCCAGCAGCTGGGAGCGGGGGGCATTCACCGGGGAGCTGTTTTTT	CASSWERGAFTGELFF
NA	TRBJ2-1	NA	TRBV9	TGTGCCAGCAGCGTAGACGGGAGCAATGAGCAGTTCTTC	CASSVDGSNEQFF
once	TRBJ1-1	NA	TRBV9	TGTGCCAGCAGCGTGACGGCCCGAGGCGGCACTGAAGCTTTCTTT	CASSVTARGGTEAFF
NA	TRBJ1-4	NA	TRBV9	TGTGCCAGCACAGGGGAGGGAACTAATGAAAAACTGTTTTTT	CASTGEGTNEKLFF
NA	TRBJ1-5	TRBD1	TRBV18	TGTGCCAGCTCAGAGGGGGCTCGGGCCCAGCCCCAGCATTTT	CASSEGARAQPQHF
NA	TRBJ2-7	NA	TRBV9	TGTGCCAGCAGCGTAGACCCCCAAAGTTTCGAGCAGTACTTC	CASSVDPQSFEQYF
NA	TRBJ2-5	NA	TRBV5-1	TGCGCCAGCAGCGACAAAGGACAACCCCAAGAGACCCAGTACTTC	CASSDKGQPQETQYF
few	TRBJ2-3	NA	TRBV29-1	TGCAGCGTAGATTTGACCACTAGCACAGATACGCAGTATTTT	CSVDLTTSTDTQYF
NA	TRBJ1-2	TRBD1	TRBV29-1	TGCAGCGTTTCGGGAGGCACGGGACAGTTCGATGCTGGCACCTTC	CSVSGGTGQFDAGTF
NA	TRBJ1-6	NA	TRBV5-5	TGTGCCAGCAGTTATGATGGTGGTATCTCTTCCCACTTT	CASSYDGGISSHF
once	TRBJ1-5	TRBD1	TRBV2	TGTGCCAGCAGTGAAGCCGACACAGGGGGCAATCAGCCCCAGCATTTT	CASSEADTGGNQPQHF
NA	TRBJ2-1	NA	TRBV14	TGTGCCAGCAGCCAAGAGAGAATTCACCCCTACAATGAGCAGTTCTTC	CASSQERIHPYNEQFF
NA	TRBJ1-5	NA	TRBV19	TGTGCCAGTAGTATTATGACAGCTGATCAGCCCCAGCATTTT	CASSIMTADQPQHF
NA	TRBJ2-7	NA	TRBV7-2	TGTGCCAGCAGCCCGGGCCAAAGGTCCTACGAGCAGTACTTC	CASSPGQRSYEQYF
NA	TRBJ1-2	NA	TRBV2	TGTGCCAGCAGAGGACAGTACTATGGCTACACCTTC	CASRGQYYGYTF
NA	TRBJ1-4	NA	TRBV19	TGTGCCAGTAGTATAGAGGTGGAATTGGATGAAAAACTGTTTTTT	CASSIEVELDEKLFF
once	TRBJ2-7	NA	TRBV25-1	TGTGCCAGCAGTGAACCCGGACGCATATCCTACGAGCAGTACTTC	CASSEPGRISYEQYF